Described below is a single TCR beta chain sequence and its context. It may be a read error: a sequence one base away is much more abundant. The sample originates from a study of T-cell reconstitution after alpha-beta-depleted transplantation in children. This CDR3 contains 13 residues. Unique molecular identifiers were used to barcode this TCRbeta library. TCRdb re-called the PCR reads through MiXCR, storing one row per CDR3 protein. The top ten hold roughly 6.9% of the sample, which has roughly 100,000 distinct CDR3 sequences, roughly 8% seen once. The chain uses TRBV12-3 or TRBV12-4 and TRBJ2-5; D is perhaps TRBD2 (6 bases). The specimen comprised PBMCs from the stem cell graft donor, sampled from the stem cell graft. The receptor was derived from a human donor who donated a stem cell graft to a child with congenital amegakaryocytic thrombocytopenia. The CDR3 loop is CDSSGGNQETQYF. The CDR3 DNA sequence: TGTGACAGCAGTGGGGGGAATCAAGAGACCCAGTACTTC.